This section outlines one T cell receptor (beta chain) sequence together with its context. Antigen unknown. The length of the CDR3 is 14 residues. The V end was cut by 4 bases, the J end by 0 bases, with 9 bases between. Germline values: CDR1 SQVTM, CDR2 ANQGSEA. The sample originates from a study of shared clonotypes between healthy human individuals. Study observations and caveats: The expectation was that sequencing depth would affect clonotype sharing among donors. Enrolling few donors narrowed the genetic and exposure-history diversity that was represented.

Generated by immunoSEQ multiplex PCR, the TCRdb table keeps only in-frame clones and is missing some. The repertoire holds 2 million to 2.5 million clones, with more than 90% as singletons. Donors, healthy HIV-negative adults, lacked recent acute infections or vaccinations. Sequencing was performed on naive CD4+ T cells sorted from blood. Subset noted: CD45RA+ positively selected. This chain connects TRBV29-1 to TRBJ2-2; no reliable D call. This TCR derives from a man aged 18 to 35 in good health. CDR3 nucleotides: TGCAGCGTTGCTGGGATCGCGAACACCGGGGAGCTGTTTTTT. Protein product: CSVAGIANTGELFF.